This T cell receptor beta chain was captured in a study of CD8 T cells in Susac syndrome. Stable or active relapsing-remitting multiple sclerosis, untreated and meeting revised McDonald criteria, defined the controls. It was negative isolation that provided the CD8+ and CD4+ T cells, whereas TEMRA cells were enriched by FACS. Per germline, CDR1 SGHRS and CDR2 YFSETQ. With 0 bases clipped from V and 7 bases from J, the junction kept 5 bases outside the gene matches. The CDR3 has 15 residues. After extraction with the RNeasy kit, roughly 0.5 to 1 ug of the RNA was reverse transcribed using random hexamers. An immunoSEQ multiplex PCR generated amplified TCR beta CDR3 products spanning 54 Vbeta and 13 Jbeta. TCRdb fed the immunoSEQ multiplex PCR reads into MiXCR, producing one record per CDR3 protein. The sample holds 300,000 or so distinct CDR3 sequences, about 91% seen once.

This chain links TRBV5-1 with TRBJ2-1; 9 nucleotides match TRBD2. The receptor's source is a human donor with multiple sclerosis. Sequenced material: CD4+ T cells from PBMCs. The CDR3 DNA reads as TGCGCCAGCAGCTTGGTAGCGGGGGCTCCAAATGAGCAGTTCTTC. Translation gives CASSLVAGAPNEQFF.